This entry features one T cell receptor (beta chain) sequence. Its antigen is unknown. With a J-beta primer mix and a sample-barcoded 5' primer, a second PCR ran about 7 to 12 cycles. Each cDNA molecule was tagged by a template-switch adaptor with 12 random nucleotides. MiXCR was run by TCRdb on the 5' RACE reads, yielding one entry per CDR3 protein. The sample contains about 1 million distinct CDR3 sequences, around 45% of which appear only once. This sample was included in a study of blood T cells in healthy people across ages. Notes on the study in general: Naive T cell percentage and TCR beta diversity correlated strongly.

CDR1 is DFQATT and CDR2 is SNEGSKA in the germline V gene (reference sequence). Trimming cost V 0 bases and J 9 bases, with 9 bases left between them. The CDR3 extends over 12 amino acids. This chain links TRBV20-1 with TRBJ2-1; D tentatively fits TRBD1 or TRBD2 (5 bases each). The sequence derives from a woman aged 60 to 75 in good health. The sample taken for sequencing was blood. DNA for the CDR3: TGCAGTGCTAGAGATTTTGGGGGTGAGCAGTTCTTC. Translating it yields CSARDFGGEQFF.